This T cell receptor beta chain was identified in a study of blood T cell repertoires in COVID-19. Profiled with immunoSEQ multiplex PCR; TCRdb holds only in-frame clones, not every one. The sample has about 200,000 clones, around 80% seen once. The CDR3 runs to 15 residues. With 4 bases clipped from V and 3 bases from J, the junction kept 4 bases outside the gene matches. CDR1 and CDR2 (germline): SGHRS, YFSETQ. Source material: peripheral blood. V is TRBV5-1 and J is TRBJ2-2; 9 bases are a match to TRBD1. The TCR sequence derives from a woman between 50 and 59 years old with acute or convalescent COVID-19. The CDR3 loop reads CASSLGQGHTGELFF. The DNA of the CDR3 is TGCGCCAGCAGCCTGGGACAGGGCCACACCGGGGAGCTGTTTTTT.